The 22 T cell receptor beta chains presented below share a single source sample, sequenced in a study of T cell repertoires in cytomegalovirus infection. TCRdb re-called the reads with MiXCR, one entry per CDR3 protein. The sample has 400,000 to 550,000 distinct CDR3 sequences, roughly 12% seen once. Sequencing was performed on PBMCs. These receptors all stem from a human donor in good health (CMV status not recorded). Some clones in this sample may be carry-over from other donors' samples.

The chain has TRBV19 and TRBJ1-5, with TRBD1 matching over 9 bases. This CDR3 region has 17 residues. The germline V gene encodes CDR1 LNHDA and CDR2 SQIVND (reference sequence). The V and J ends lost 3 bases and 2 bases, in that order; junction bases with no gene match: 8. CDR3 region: CASSIRQGERGNQPQHF. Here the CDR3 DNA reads TGTGCCAGTAGTATTCGACAGGGGGAAAGAGGCAATCAGCCCCAGCATTTT.

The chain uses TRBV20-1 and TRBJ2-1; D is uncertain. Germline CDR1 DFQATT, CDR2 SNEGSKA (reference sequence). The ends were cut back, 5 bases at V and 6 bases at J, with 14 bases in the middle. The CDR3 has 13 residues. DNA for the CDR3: TGCAGTGCTTCCTCCGGGTCTCCCAATGAGCAGTTCTTC. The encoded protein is CSASSGSPNEQFF.

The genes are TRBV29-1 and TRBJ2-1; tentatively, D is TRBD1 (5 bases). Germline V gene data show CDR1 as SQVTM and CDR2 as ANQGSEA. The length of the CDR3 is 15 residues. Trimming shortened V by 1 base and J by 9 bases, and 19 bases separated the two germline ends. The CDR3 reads CSVEGVAAVQGEQFF. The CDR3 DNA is TGCAGCGTTGAAGGAGTGGCGGCGGTCCAGGGTGAGCAGTTCTTC.

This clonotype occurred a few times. The CDR3 sequence: CASTEGGSHGYTF. CDR3 in DNA: TGCGCCAGCACCGAGGGGGGAAGCCATGGCTACACCTTC. J is TRBJ1-2 and V is TRBV10-2; maybe TRBD1 (6 bases). The germline V and J ends were trimmed by 7 bases and 6 bases, with 15 bases remaining between them. The CDR3 is made up of 13 amino acids. Germline lookup yields CDR1 WSHSY and CDR2 SAAADI.

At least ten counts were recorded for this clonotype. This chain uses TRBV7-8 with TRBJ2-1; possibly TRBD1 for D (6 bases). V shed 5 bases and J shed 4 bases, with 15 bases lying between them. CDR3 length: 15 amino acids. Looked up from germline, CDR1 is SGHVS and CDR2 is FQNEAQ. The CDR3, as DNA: TGTGCCAGCAGCGGGGAGATGAGGGGGTACAATGAGCAGTTCTTC. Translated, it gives CASSGEMRGYNEQFF.

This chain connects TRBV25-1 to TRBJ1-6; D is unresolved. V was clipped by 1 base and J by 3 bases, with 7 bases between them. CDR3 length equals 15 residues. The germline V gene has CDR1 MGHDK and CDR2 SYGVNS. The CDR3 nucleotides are TGTGCCAGCAGTGAATCAGACTTCTATAATTCACCCCTCCACTTT. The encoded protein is CASSESDFYNSPLHF.

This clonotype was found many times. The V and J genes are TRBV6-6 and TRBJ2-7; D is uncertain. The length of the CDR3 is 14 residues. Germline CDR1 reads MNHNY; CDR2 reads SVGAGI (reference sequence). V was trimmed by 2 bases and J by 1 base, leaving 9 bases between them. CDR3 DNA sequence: TGTGCCAGCAGTTACATACCAGTATCCTACGAGCAGTACTTC. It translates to CASSYIPVSYEQYF.

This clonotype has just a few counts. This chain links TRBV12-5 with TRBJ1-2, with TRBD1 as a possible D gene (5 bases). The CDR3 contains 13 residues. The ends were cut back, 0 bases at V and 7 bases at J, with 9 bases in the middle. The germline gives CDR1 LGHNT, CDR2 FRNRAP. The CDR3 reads CASGLVGLVGYTF. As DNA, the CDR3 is TGTGCTAGTGGTTTGGTGGGACTCGTTGGCTACACCTTC.

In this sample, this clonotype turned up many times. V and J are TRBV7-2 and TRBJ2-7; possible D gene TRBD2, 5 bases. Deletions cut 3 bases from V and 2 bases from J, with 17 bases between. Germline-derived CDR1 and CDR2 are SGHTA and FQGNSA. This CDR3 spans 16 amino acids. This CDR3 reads CASSFRLGDPPYEQYF. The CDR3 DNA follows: TGTGCCAGCAGCTTTAGGCTCGGGGATCCCCCCTACGAGCAGTACTTC.

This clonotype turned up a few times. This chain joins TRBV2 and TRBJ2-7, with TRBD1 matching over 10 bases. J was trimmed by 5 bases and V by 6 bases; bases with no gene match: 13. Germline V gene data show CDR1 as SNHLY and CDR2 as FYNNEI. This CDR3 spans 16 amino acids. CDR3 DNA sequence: TGTGCCAGCAGCTACCAGAGGACAGGGGGTCTCAACGAGCAGTACTTC. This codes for CASSYQRTGGLNEQYF.

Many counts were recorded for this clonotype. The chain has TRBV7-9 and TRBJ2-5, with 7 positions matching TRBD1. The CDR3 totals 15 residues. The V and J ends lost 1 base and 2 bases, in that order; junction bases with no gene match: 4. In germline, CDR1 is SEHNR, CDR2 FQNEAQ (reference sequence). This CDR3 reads CASSLGTGGQETQYF. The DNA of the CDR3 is TGTGCCAGCAGCTTAGGGACAGGTGGACAAGAGACCCAGTACTTC.

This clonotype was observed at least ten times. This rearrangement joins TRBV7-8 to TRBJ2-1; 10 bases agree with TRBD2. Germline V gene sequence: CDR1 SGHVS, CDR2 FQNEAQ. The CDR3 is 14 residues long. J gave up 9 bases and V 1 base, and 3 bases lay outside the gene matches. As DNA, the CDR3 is TGTGCCAGCAGCTTAGAAGCGGGAGGGGGTGAGCAGTTCTTC. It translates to CASSLEAGGGEQFF. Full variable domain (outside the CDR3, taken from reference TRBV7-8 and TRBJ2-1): GAGVSQSPRYKVAKRGQDVALRCDPISGHVSLFWYQQALGQGPEFLTYFQNEAQLDKSGLPSDRFFAERPEGSVSTLKIQRTQQEDSAVYLCASSLEAGGGEQFFGPGTRLTVL.

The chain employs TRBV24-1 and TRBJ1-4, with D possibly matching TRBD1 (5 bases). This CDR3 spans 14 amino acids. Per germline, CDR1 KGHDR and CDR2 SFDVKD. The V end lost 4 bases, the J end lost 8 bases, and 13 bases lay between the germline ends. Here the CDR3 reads CATSDVQVDEKLFF. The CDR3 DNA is TGTGCCACCAGTGACGTACAGGTCGACGAAAAACTGTTTTTT.

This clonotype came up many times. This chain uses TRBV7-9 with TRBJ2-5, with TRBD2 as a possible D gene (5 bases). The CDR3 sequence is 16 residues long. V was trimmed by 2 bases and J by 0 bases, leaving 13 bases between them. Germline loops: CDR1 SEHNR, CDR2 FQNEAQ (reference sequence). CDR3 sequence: CASSLRGLKYQETQYF. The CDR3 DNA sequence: TGTGCCAGCAGCTTAAGAGGGCTCAAGTACCAAGAGACCCAGTACTTC.

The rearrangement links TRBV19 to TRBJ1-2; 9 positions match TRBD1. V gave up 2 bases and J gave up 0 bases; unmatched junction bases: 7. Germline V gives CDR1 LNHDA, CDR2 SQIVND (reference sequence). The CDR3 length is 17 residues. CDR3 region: CASSISQWTGANYGYTF. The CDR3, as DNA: TGTGCCAGTAGTATATCACAATGGACAGGGGCTAACTATGGCTACACCTTC.

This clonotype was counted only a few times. This chain's CDR3 is CSVPSLDSSNYGYTF. The DNA for the CDR3 is TGCAGCGTCCCCTCCCTGGACAGCTCTAACTATGGCTACACCTTC. The chain joins TRBV29-1 to TRBJ1-2, with a possible D match to TRBD1 (6 bases). The germline CDR1 and CDR2 sequences are SQVTM and ANQGSEA. Between the trimmed V and J ends, which lost 6 bases and 0 bases, there was a span of 17 bases. The CDR3 consists of 15 residues.

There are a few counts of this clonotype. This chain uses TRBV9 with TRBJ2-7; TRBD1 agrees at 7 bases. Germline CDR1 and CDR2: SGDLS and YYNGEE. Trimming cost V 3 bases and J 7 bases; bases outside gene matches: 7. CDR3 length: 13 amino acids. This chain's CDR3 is CASSARQGGEQYF. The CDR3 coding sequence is TGTGCCAGCAGCGCGCGACAGGGCGGGGAGCAGTACTTC.

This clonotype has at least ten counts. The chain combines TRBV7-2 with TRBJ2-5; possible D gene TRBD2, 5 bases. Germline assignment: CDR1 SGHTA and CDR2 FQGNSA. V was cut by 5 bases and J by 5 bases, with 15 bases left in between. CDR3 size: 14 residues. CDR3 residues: CASSPGISGETQYF. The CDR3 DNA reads TGTGCCAGCAGCCCCGGAATCTCGGGGGAGACCCAGTACTTC.

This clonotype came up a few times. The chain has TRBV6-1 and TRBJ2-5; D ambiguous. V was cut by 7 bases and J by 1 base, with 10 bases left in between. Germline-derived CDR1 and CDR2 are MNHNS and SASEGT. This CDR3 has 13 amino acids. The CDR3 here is CASTGHTQETQYF. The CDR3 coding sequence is TGTGCCAGCACAGGTCACACCCAAGAGACCCAGTACTTC.

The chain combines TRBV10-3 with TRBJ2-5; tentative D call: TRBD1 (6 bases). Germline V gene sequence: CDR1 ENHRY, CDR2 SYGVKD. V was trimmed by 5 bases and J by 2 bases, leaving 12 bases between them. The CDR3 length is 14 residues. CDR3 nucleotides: TGTGCCATCAGTCCTGGACAGATGCAAGAGACCCAGTACTTC. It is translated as CAISPGQMQETQYF.

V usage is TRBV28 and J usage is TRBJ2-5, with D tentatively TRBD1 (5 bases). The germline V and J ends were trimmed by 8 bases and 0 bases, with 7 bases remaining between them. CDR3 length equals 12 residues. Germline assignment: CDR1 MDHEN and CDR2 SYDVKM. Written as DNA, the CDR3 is TGTGCCAGCGACAGTTACCAAGAGACCCAGTACTTC. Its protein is CASDSYQETQYF.

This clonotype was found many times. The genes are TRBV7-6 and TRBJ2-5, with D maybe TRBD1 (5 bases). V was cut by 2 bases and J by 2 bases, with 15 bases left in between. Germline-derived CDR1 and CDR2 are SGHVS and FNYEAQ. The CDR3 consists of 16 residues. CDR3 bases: TGTGCCAGCAGCTTAACCCAGGGAAGGTCACAAGAGACCCAGTACTTC. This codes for CASSLTQGRSQETQYF.